This T cell receptor beta chain is drawn from a study of cytomegalovirus exposure and HLA in healthy donors. The CDR3 spans 14 residues. CDR1 is SGHRS, CDR2 YFSETQ, per germline. Deletions cut 3 bases from V and 2 bases from J, with 11 bases between. The PCR ran on 60 Vbeta and 13 Jbeta primers. Here immunoSEQ multiplex PCR was the method, and the copy in TCRdb shows in-frame clones only, minus some. The sample has 50,000 to 70,000 clones. Sequenced input: PBMCs. The chain recombines TRBV5-1 with TRBJ2-5; D is perhaps TRBD2 (6 bases). This clonotype originated in a man aged 45-65 years in good health and CMV-seropositive. The CDR3 region has the DNA TGCGCCAGCAGCTGGCGGGACGGACAAGAGACCCAGTACTTC. Protein product: CASSWRDGQETQYF.